The present entry profiles one TCR beta chain with its context. The repertoire was sequenced with immunoSEQ multiplex PCR; TCRdb's copy has only in-frame clones and lacks some. The table shows 1.5 million to 2.5 million clones, with approximately 94% occurring only once. This record belongs to a study of shared clonotypes between healthy human individuals. CD45RO negativity and positive selection for CCR7 defined naive CD8 cells, a population that excluded terminally differentiated effector memory CD45RA+ cells. Germline assignment: CDR1 MNHEY and CDR2 SMNVEV (reference sequence). The CDR3 totals 17 residues. V lost 2 bases and J lost 4; bases outside the gene matches: 6.

This sequence joins TRBV27 and TRBJ2-3; the match to TRBD2 covers 13 bases. The TCR was taken from a man aged 18 to 30 in good health. The sample taken for sequencing was naive CD8+ T cells sorted from blood. CDR3 bases: TGTGCCAGCAGTTTAGTTGCGACTAGCGGGGGGCCAGATACGCAGTATTTT. Protein product: CASSLVATSGGPDTQYF.